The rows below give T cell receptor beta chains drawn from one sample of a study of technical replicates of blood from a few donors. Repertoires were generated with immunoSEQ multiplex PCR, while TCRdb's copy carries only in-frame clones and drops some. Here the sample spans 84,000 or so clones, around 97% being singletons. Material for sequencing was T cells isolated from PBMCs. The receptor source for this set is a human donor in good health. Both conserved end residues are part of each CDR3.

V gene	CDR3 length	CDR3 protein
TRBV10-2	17	CASSEFGLAGVGETQYF
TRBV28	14	CASSPGTVLQPQHF
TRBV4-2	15	CASTRGAGSTDTQYF
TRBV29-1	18	CSVEDRRLAGFGTGELFF
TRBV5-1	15	CASSLGTPSTDTQYF
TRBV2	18	CASSRGTSGGAPTDTQYF
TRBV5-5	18	CASSPGLLPLSRTGELFF
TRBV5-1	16	CASSLGLTGSDSPLHF
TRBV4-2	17	CASSRLIRGQGTDTQYF
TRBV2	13	CASRPDRDTEAFF
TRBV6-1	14	CASSGTGRRYGYTF
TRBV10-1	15	CASSRTSGSTDTQYF
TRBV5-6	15	CASSFFSTTMETQYF
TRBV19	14	CASMVRLEGNIQYF
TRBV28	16	CASSPARGPALYGYTF
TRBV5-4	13	CASSLEGGIGYTF
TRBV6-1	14	CASSRGPTADTQYF
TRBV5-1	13	CASSLVASYEQYF
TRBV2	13	CASSDVRDYEQYF
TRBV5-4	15	CASRRAGLAEETQYF
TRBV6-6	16	CASSYSEQFPNYGYTF
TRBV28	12	CASSFLQGTIYF
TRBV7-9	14	CASSPGQGAETQYF
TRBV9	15	CASSVVADSEETQYF
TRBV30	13	CAWVPGQSTEAFF
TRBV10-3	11	CAIQGVDEQFF
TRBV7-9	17	CASSEAGDRGTPYEQYF
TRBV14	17	CASSQDGTSGTRDTQYF
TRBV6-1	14	CASSEVGSRNIQYF
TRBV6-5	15	CASSYSRTSRNEQFF
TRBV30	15	CAWKAPGQLHSPLHF
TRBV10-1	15	CASTSGQAGDYEQYF
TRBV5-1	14	CASSRGGGADQQYF
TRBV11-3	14	CASSLSGTYNEQFF
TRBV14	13	CASSQEYSTEAFF
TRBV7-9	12	CASSTGQGKQFF
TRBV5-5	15	CASKLDRGLPTEAFF
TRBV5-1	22	CASSLSHPAAMKGTARIGTQYF
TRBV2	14	CASMSGRAQYEQYF
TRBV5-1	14	CASSVGQSNTEAFF
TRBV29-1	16	CSVGPWGGAKADTQYF
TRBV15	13	CATRQSVNEKLFF
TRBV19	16	CASRRLVDRAENEQFF
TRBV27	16	CASSLRLTGVNEKLFF
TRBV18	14	CASSPAGANQPQHF
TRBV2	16	CASRRLAGGGTDTQYF
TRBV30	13	CAWSAGGGQPQHF
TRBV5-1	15	CASSARLAGDYEQYF
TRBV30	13	CAWSSTDNQPQHF
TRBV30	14	CAWTGAASTDTQYF
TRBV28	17	CASSTLSGGQRMDEQFF
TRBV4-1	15	CASSQDKQGIYEQYF
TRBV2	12	CASSYGPGELFF
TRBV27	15	CASSLLGGGNQPQHF